One T cell receptor beta chain is described in this entry. Its antigen has not been determined. Nothing much larger sits one base from this clone, and base qualities are not available. The sample belongs to a study of blood T cell repertoires in COVID-19 (dated by TCRdb to 2020 to 2021). Notes on the research overall: Samples covering the acute and convalescent phases of COVID-19 were provided by collaborators in the United States, Italy and Spain. The material from the prospective study consisted of cDNA or gDNA derived from T cells, B-cell-depleted T cells, or PBMCs. The dataset comprised deeply sampled blood TCRbeta repertoires from subjects exposed to, actively infected with, or recovered from COVID-19. The repertoires were made available in a free public database intended to serve as a resource for research on the immune response to SARS-CoV-2. Samples came from the ongoing ImmuneRACE study (first 160 participants) plus 1,254 subjects from 6 global collaborators. A de-identified subject ID, COVID-19 status, age in years and sex were almost always included in the sample metadata. Where HLA class I and class II types were available, the types were taken from metadata supplied by the sample provider, not from assay-based typing.

Spanning cysteine to phenylalanine, the CDR3 consists of 20 amino acids. The sequence is cut down to CDR3 DNA, 60 bases in frame from base 1. For CDR1 and CDR2, the germline V gene (reference sequence) lists LGHDT and YNNKEL. The germline V end is reduced by 4 bases and the J end by 1 base; junction bases left unmatched: 19. The collaborating institutions used their own protocols to collect whole blood in K2EDTA tubes. Collaborator samples were shipped for TCRbeta analysis as frozen whole blood, isolated PBMCs, or DNA extracted from either sample type. What the work shows at the level of the full study, not this receptor alone: Clinical and demographic metadata were provided uncurated, with the amount varying by source and participant.

The immunoSEQ Assay, a bias-controlled multiplex PCR, was used to amplify TCRbeta CDR3 regions from genomic DNA. Per the authors' processing: The number of nucleated cells in each sample was estimated from the amplification of reference gene primers within the assay. To quantify the absolute abundance of each unique TCRbeta CDR3 rearrangement, sequence reads were collapsed and filtered. For each sample, productive Simpson clonality was calculated as the square root of Simpson's diversity index over productive rearrangements. In its TCRdb copy, this immuneACCESS table keeps in-frame sequences only and misses some clones. Where compared with another copy, unresolved V genes explain less than half of these, and the others have no known cause. The D gene and trimming were derived from the DNA, and the V and J assignments and clone size from that table. Recorded for this sample are around 400,000 clones; around 89% of them occurred a single time. The ten largest make up around 1.3% of the sample.

The sequence joins TRBV3-1 (or the pseudogene TRBV3-2) to TRBJ2-5, with 9 central nucleotides matching TRBD1. The sequencing sample was made of peripheral blood. The origin of this receptor is a man in his forties or fifties with acute or convalescent COVID-19. The DNA sequence is as follows: TGTGCCAGCAGCCCGTACCAGGGACAGGGAGCAGCCTTTCCCCAAGAGACCCAGTACTTC. It specifies CASSPYQGQGAAFPQETQYF.